These 12 T cell receptor beta chains were sequenced from one sample in a study of blood T cell repertoires in COVID-19. Repertoires were generated with immunoSEQ multiplex PCR, while TCRdb's copy carries only in-frame clones and drops some. The repertoire holds 100,000 to 150,000 clones, approximately 80% seen once, with about 9.9% in the top ten. The specimen sequenced was peripheral blood. The receptors derive from a man between 35 and 55 years old with active or convalescent COVID-19.

This sequence joins TRBV30 and TRBJ2-1; 16 bases line up with TRBD2. Germline loops: CDR1 GTSNPN, CDR2 SVGIG (reference sequence). The length of the CDR3 is 16 residues. Unmatched junction bases numbered 2, after V lost 2 bases and J lost 4 bases. CDR3 protein: CAWSLGLAGGYNEQFF. The DNA of the CDR3 is TGTGCCTGGAGTTTGGGACTAGCGGGGGGGTACAATGAGCAGTTCTTC.

V is TRBV5-1 and J is TRBJ2-1; possibly TRBD1 for D (6 bases). This CDR3 is built from 15 residues. Germline CDR1 is SGHRS and CDR2 is YFSETQ. Trimming shortened V by 3 bases and J by 0 bases, and 10 bases separated the two germline ends. The CDR3 DNA reads as TGCGCCAGCAGCTCGACAGGTTCCTCCTACAATGAGCAGTTCTTC. This sequence encodes CASSSTGSSYNEQFF. The variable domain in full, with the rest retrieved from reference TRBV5-1 and TRBJ2-1, is KAGVTQTPRYLIKTRGQQVTLSCSPISGHRSVSWYQQTPGQGLQFLFEYFSETQRNKGNFPGRFSGRQFSNSRSEMNVSTLELGDSALYLCASSSTGSSYNEQFFGPGTRLTVL.

V and J are TRBV7-9 and TRBJ2-7, with 7 bases aligning to TRBD1. Germline CDR1 reads SEHNR; CDR2 reads FQNEAQ (reference sequence). The CDR3 sequence is 17 residues long. The V and J ends lost 6 bases and 4 bases, in that order; junction bases with no gene match: 18. CDR3 sequence reads: CASSSLNAGTALYEQYF. The CDR3 region has the DNA TGTGCCAGCAGTTCCCTGAATGCCGGGACAGCCCTATACGAGCAGTACTTC.

The J gene is TRBJ2-2, the V gene TRBV4-3; 7 bases are shared with TRBD1. Germline V gene sequence: CDR1 LGHNA, CDR2 YSLEER. The CDR3 has 17 residues. J was trimmed by 0 bases and V by 0 bases; bases with no gene match: 4. This CDR3 reads CASSQEGQETNTGELFF. Here the CDR3 DNA reads TGCGCCAGCAGCCAAGAAGGACAGGAGACGAACACCGGGGAGCTGTTTTTT.

This clone was counted at least ten times. The chain links TRBV15 to TRBJ1-4; D may be TRBD1 (5 bases). Germline V gene data show CDR1 as LNHNV and CDR2 as YYDKDF (reference sequence). CDR3 length: 14 residues. The V and J ends lost 0 bases and 10 bases respectively, with 12 bases between them. CDR3 nucleotides: TGTGCCACCAGCAGAGATGGGACTGACAGAAAACTGTTTTTT. Translation: CATSRDGTDRKLFF.

This rearrangement joins TRBV6-1 to TRBJ1-3, with D hard to call. The CDR3 has 18 amino acids. Germline V gene data show CDR1 as MNHNS and CDR2 as SASEGT. The V and J ends lost 4 bases and 0 bases respectively, with 19 bases between them. The CDR3 here is CASSARREGQTSGNTIYF. As DNA, the CDR3 is TGTGCCAGCAGTGCCCGCCGGGAGGGTCAGACCTCTGGAAACACCATATATTTT.

This chain uses TRBV5-5 with TRBJ2-3; TRBD2 matches 7 bases. This CDR3 region has 15 residues. Trimming took 3 bases from V and 2 from J; bases not matched to a gene: 6. CDR1 is SGHKS and CDR2 is YYEKEE in the germline V gene (reference sequence). The CDR3 protein is CASSYERDVTDTQYF. As DNA, the CDR3 is TGTGCCAGCAGCTACGAGCGGGACGTCACAGATACGCAGTATTTT.

The rearrangement joins TRBV29-1 to TRBJ2-1; the match to TRBD1 covers 12 bases. Germline loops: CDR1 SQVTM, CDR2 ANQGSEA. With V trimmed by 6 bases and J by 10 bases, 13 bases remained unmatched. CDR3 length: 15 amino acids. This CDR3 is CSVDDRDRGRLEQFF. As DNA, the CDR3 is TGCAGCGTCGACGACCGGGACAGGGGGCGCCTAGAGCAGTTCTTC.

A few counts support this clone. The chain has TRBV29-1 and TRBJ1-1; 10 bases line up with TRBD1. CDR1 and CDR2 (germline): SQVTM, ANQGSEA. After removal of 3 bases from V and 3 bases from J, the junction contained 13 bases not matched to a gene. CDR3 length equals 17 residues. CDR3: CSVDWTGGASRHTEAFF. CDR3 bases: TGCAGCGTTGACTGGACAGGGGGGGCTAGTAGACACACTGAAGCTTTCTTT. Combining the CDR3 with reference TRBV29-1 and TRBJ1-1 gives the whole variable domain SAVISQKPSRDICQRGTSLTIQCQVDSQVTMMFWYRQQPGQSLTLIATANQGSEATYESGFVIDKFPISRPNLTFSTLTVSNMSPEDSSIYLCSVDWTGGASRHTEAFFGQGTRLTVV.

CDR3: CASSTRQEGAYGYTF. CDR3 DNA: TGTGCCAGCAGCACCAGACAAGAGGGGGCCTATGGCTACACCTTC. The gene calls are TRBV7-2 and TRBJ1-2; TRBD1 matches at 7 bases. Germline trimming cut 5 bases from V and 4 bases from J; bases unmatched to any gene: 10. The CDR3 totals 15 residues. The germline gives CDR1 SGHTA, CDR2 FQGNSA.

The V call is TRBV12-3 or TRBV12-4, the J call TRBJ2-5; no firm D call. This CDR3 has 11 amino acids. V lost 4 bases to trimming and J lost 4 bases, with 4 bases between them. CDR3 region: CASSYGETQYF. CDR3 sequence (DNA): TGTGCCAGCAGTTACGGAGAGACCCAGTACTTC.

This clone has only one observation. The CDR3 DNA reads TGCGCCAGCAGCTTCAGTATAAGCTCTGGAAACACCATATATTTT. It codes for CASSFSISSGNTIYF. The V gene is TRBV5-1, the J gene TRBJ1-3; the D is unclear. Germline-derived CDR1 and CDR2 are SGHRS and YFSETQ. The CDR3 covers 15 residues. V was pared by 2 bases and J by 0 bases, with 9 bases between.